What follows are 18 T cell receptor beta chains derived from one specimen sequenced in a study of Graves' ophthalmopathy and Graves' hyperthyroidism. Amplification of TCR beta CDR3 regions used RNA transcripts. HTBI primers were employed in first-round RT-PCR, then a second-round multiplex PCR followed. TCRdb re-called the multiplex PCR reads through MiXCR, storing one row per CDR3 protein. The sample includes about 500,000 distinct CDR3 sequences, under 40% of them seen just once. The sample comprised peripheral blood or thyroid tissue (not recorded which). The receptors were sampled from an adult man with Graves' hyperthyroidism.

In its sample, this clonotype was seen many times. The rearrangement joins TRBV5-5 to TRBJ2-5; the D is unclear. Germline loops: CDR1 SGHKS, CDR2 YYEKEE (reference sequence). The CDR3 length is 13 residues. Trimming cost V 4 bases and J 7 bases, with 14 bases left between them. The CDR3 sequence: CASSLDGPGTQYF. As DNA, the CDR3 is TGTGCCAGCAGCCTGGACGGCCCAGGGACCCAGTACTTC.

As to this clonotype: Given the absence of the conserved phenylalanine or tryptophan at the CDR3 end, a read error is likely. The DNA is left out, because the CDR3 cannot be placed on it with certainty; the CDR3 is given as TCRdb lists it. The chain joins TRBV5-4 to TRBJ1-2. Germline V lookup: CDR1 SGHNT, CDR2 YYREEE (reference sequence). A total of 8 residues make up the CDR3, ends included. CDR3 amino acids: CASSLGGL.

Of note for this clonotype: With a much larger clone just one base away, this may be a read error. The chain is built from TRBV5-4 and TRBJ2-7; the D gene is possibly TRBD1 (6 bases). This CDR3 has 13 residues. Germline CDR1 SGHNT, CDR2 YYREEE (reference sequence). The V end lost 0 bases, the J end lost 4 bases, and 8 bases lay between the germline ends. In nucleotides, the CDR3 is TGTGCCAGCAGCTTGGTGGGACAATACGAGCAGTACTTC. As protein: CASSLVGQYEQYF.

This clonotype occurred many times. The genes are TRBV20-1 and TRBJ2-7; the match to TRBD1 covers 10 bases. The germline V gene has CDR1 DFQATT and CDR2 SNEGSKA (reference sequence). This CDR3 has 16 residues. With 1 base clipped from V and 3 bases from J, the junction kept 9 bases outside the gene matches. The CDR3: CSARVGPGQGFYEQYF. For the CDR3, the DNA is TGCAGTGCTAGAGTGGGGCCGGGACAGGGGTTCTACGAGCAGTACTTC.

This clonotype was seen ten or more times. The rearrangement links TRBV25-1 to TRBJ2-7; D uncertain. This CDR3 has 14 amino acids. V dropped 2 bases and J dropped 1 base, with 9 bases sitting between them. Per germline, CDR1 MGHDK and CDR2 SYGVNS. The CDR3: CASSEGTASYEQYF. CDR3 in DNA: TGTGCCAGCAGTGAAGGAACAGCTTCCTACGAGCAGTACTTC.

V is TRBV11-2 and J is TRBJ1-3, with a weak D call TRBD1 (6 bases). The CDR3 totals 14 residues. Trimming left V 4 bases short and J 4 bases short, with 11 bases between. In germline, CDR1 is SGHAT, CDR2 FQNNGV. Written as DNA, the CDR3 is TGTGCCAGCAGCTCAGGGGACCCAGGAAACACCATATATTTT. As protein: CASSSGDPGNTIYF.

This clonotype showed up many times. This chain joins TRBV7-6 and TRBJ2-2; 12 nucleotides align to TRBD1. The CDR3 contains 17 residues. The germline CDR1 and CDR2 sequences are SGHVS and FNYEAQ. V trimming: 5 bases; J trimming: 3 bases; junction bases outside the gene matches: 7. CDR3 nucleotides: TGTGCCAGCAGCCTAGGGACAGGGGGCGGCTACACCGGGGAGCTGTTTTTT. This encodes CASSLGTGGGYTGELFF.

The CDR3 is CASQKSKGNEQFF. The CDR3 DNA reads TGCGCCAGCCAGAAATCCAAGGGGAATGAGCAGTTCTTC. This rearrangement joins TRBV10-1 to TRBJ2-7; perhaps TRBD1 as D (5 bases). The closer fit of TRBJ2-1 to the DNA end suggests the J call may be wrong. CDR3 length: 13 residues. The germline V gene has CDR1 WNHNN and CDR2 SYGVQD (reference sequence).

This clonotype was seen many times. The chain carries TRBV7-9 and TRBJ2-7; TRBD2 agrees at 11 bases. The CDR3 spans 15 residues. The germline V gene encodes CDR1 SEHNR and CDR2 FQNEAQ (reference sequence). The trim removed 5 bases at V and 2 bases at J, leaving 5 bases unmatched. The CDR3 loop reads CASSPGLAVTYEQYF. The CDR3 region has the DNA TGTGCCAGCAGCCCGGGACTAGCGGTAACCTACGAGCAGTACTTC.

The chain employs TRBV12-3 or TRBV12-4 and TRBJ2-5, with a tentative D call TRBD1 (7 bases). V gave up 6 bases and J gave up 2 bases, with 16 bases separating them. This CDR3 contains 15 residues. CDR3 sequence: CASSRDQGGQETQYF. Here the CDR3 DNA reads TGTGCCAGCAGCCGGGACCAGGGGGGACAAGAGACCCAGTACTTC.

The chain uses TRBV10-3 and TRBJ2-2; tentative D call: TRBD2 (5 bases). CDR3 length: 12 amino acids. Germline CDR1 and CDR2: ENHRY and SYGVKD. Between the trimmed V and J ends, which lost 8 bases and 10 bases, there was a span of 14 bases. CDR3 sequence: CAIARALAELFF. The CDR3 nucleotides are TGTGCCATCGCCCGGGCCCTAGCGGAGCTGTTTTTT.

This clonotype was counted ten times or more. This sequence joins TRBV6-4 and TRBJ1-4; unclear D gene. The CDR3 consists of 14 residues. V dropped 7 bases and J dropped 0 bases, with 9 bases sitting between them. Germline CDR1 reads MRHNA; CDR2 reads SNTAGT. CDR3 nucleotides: TGTGCCAGCACCCTGCCTGCAACTAATGAAAAACTGTTTTTT. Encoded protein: CASTLPATNEKLFF.

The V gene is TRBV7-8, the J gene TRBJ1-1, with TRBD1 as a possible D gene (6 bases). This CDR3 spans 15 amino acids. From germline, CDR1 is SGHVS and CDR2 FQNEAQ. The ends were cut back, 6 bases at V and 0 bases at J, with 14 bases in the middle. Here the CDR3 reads CASRPMRGVNTEAFF. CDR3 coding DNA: TGTGCCAGCAGGCCGATGAGGGGGGTGAACACTGAAGCTTTCTTT.

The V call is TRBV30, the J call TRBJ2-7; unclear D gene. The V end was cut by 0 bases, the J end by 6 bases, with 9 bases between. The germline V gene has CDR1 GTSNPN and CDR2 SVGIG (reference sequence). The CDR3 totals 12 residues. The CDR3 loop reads CAWSVLPSEQYF. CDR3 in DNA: TGTGCCTGGAGTGTACTCCCGAGCGAGCAGTACTTC.

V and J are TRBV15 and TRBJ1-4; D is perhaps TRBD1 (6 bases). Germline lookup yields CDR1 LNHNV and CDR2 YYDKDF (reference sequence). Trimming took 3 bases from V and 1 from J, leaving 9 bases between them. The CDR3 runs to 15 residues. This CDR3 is CATSREGGTNEKLFF. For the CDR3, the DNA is TGTGCCACCAGCAGGGAGGGGGGAACTAATGAAAAACTGTTTTTT.

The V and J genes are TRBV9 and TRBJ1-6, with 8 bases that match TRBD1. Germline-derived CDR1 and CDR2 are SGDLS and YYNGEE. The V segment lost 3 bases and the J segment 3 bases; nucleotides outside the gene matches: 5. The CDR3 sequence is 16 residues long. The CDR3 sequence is CASSGKGTGYNSPLHF. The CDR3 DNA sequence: TGTGCCAGCAGCGGCAAAGGGACAGGCTATAATTCACCCCTCCACTTT.

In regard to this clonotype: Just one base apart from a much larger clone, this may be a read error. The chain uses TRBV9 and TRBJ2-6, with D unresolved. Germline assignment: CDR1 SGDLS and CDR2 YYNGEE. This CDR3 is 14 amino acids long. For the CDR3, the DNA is TGTGCCTGCAGTCGCAACTCTGGGGCCAACGTCCTGACTTTC. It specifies CACSRNSGANVLTF. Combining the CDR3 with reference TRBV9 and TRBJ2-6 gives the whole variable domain DSGVTQTPKHLITATGQRVTLRCSPRSGDLSVYWYQQSLDQGLQFLIQYYNGEERAKGNILERFSAQQFPDLHSELNLSSLELGDSALYFCACSRNSGANVLTFGAGSRLTVL.

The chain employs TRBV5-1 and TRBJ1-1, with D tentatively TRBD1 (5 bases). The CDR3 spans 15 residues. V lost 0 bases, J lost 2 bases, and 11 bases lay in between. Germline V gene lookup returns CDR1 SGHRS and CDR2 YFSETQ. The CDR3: CASSLEGPSNTEAFF. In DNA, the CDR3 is TGCGCCAGCAGCTTGGAGGGACCGAGCAACACTGAAGCTTTCTTT.